The table lists the clone carrying this TCR beta chain with a few counts. The antigen is undetermined. The sample comes from a study of T cell responses to AZD1222 COVID-19 vaccine. Second-dose recipients at about 4 or about 12 weeks were treated as one pooled group. Clones were read by immunoSEQ multiplex PCR, and TCRdb kept only the in-frame ones, dropping some. This repertoire shows 80,000 to 100,000 clones, about 89% found once; its top ten account for around 5%. Overall study results and limits: Spike was spanned by vaccine-associated CD4 TCRs, with dominance at 160-218 and 743-854.

The length of the CDR3 is 14 residues. Deletions cut 4 bases from V and 5 bases from J, with 14 bases between. Per germline, CDR1 SNHLY and CDR2 FYNNEI. The sample consisted of peripheral blood, taken 28 days after the second AZD1222 dose. The sequence was obtained from an adult who received the AZD1222 COVID-19 vaccine. This sequence joins TRBV2 and TRBJ1-2; D is possibly TRBD1 (5 bases). CDR3 amino acids: CASSGVLGDYGYTF. In DNA, the CDR3 is TGTGCCAGCAGTGGTGTTCTAGGGGATTATGGCTACACCTTC.